One sample yielded the 4 T cell receptor beta chains listed below, sequenced in a study of tissue T cells after allogeneic stem cell transplantation. Profiled with immunoSEQ multiplex PCR; TCRdb holds only in-frame clones, not every one. The sample carries fewer than 20,000 clones, 70% recorded once. Input material: spleen. These receptors were collected from a female BALB/c mouse in good health. For this mouse line, the MHC haplotype is H2-d.

About this clone: Any gene name here is a mouse gene name. Read data end 1 residue before the CDR3 end; the end is taken from the germline J gene. This rearrangement joins TRBV13-1 to TRBJ1-1, with D possibly TRBD1 on 5 matching bases. V was shortened by 2 bases and J by 1 base, with 6 bases between the two germline ends. The CDR3 covers 13 residues. CDR1 and CDR2 from the germline V gene are NSHNY and SYGAGN. The CDR3 loop is CASSEGGNTEVFF. The part of the CDR3 DNA that was read is TGTGCCAGCAGTGAGGGGGGGAACACAGAAGTCTTC.

With regard to this clone: Germline and genes: mouse. The read ends 1 residue shy of where the CDR3 ends; the end is completed using the germline J gene. The chain has TRBV19 and TRBJ2-5; 13 bases line up with TRBD2. The germline V gene has CDR1 FNHDT and CDR2 SITEND (reference sequence). The J segment lost 2 bases and the V segment lost 6 bases, leaving 6 bases of the junction unmatched. CDR3 length equals 16 residues. Here the CDR3 reads CASTDWGGAGQDTQYF. The sequenced part of the CDR3 DNA is TGTGCCAGCACGGACTGGGGGGGCGCTGGCCAAGACACCCAGTAC.

Concerning this clone itself: Gene names are mouse gene names. The read gets to within 1 residue of the CDR3 end, and the germline J gene fills in the rest. The gene calls are TRBV13-3 and TRBJ1-5; 7 bases match TRBD1. CDR3 length equals 12 residues. Germline V gene sequence: CDR1 NNHDY, CDR2 SYVADS. J lost 3 bases, V lost 7 bases, and 1 base had no gene match. The chain's CDR3 is CASGTVNQAPLF. The covered CDR3 bases are TGTGCCAGCGGGACAGTCAACCAGGCTCCGCTT.

Regarding this clone: Mouse germline and gene names are used. The read ends 1 residue early relative to the CDR3; the germline J gene fills the gap. The chain couples TRBV1 to TRBJ2-7, with 8 bases matching TRBD2. Germline CDR1 is NSQYPW and CDR2 is LRSPGD (reference sequence). The V segment lost 1 base and the J segment 0 bases; nucleotides outside the gene matches: 2. The CDR3 is made up of 15 amino acids. The CDR3 DNA, read in part, is TGCACCTGCAGTGCAGCCTGGGGGGTCTCCTATGAACAGTAC. Translating it yields CTCSAAWGVSYEQY. The whole CDR3 sequence is CTCSAAWGVSYEQYF. The full variable domain, in which reference TRBV1 and TRBJ2-7 provide the parts outside the CDR3, is VTLLEQNPRWRLVPRGQAVNLRCILKNSQYPWMSWYQQDLQKQLQWLFTLRSPGDKEVKSLPGADYLATRVTDTELRLQVANMSQGRTLYCTCSAAWGVSYEQYFGPGTRLTVL.